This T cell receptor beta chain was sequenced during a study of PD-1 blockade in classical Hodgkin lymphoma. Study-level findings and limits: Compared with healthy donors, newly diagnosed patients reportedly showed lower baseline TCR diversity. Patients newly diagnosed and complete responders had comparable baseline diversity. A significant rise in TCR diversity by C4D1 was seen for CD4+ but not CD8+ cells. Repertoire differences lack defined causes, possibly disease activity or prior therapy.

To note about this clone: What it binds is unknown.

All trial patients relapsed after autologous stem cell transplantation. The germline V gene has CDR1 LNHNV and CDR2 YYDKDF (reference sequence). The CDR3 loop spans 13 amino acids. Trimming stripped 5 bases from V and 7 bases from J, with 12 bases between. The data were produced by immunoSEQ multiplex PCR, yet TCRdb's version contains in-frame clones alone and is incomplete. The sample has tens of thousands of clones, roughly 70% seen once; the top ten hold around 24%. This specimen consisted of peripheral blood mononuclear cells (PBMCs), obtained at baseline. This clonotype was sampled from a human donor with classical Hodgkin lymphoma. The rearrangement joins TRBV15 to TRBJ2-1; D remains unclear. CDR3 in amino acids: CATSSLLGNEQFF. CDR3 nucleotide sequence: TGTGCCACCAGCTCCCTTCTGGGGAATGAGCAGTTCTTC.